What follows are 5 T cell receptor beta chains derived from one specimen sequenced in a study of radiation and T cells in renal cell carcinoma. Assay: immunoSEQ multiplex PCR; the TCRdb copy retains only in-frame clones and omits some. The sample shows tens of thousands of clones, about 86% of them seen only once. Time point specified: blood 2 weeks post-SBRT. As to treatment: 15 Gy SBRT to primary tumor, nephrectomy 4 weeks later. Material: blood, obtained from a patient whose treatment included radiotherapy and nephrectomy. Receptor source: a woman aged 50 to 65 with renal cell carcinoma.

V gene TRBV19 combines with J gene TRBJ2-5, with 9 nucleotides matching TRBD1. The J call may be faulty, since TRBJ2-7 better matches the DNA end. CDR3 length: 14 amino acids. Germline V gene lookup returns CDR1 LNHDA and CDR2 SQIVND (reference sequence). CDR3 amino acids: CASNPGQGAYEQYF. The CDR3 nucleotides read TGTGCCAGTAACCCGGGACAGGGAGCCTACGAGCAGTACTTC.

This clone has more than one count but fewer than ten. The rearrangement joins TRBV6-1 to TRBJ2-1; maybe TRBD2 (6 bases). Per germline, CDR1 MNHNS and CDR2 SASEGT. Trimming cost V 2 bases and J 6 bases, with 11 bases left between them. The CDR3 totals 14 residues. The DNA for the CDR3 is TGTGCCAGCAGTGAATGGAGGGCGGGCAATGAGCAGTTCTTC. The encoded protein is CASSEWRAGNEQFF.

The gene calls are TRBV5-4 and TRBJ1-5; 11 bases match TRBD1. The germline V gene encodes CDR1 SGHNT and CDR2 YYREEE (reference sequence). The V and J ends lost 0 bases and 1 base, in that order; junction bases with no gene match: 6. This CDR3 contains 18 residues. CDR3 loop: CASSLDGQGAGSNQPQHF. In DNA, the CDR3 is TGTGCCAGCAGCTTGGACGGACAGGGGGCTGGGAGCAATCAGCCCCAGCATTTT.

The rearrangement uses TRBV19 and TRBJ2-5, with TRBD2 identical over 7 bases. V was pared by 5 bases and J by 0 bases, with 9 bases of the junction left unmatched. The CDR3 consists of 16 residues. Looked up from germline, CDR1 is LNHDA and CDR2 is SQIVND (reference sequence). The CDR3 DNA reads TGTGCCAGTAGTTCGCCTAGCGGTCCGTACCAAGAGACCCAGTACTTC. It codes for CASSSPSGPYQETQYF.

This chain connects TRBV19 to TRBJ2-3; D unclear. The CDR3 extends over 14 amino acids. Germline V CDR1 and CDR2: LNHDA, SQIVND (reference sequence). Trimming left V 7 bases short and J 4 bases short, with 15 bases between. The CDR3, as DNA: TGTGCCAGTATGGGAAGATCCCCGGCAGATACGCAGTATTTT. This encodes CASMGRSPADTQYF.